This T cell receptor (beta chain) stems from a study of blood T cell repertoires in COVID-19. Study-wide background: From T cells, B-cell-depleted T cells, or PBMCs came the material, which was cDNA or gDNA.

The V gene lost 6 bases and the J gene lost 0 bases, with 6 bases spanning the gap. CDR3 length: 11 amino acids. In germline, CDR1 is SQVTM, CDR2 ANQGSEA. Enrolled during active infection, Seattle patients were then followed longitudinally. The method was immunoSEQ multiplex PCR; TCRdb's version includes in-frame clones alone and lacks a portion of them. The profile shows 250,000 to 400,000 clones, 85% to 90% of them singletons. V is TRBV29-1 and J is TRBJ2-7; D might be TRBD2 (6 bases). The sequenced sample consisted of peripheral blood. This sequence originates from a woman aged 25 to 39 with COVID-19, enrolled during active disease. CDR3 sequence (DNA): TGCAGCGTGGGGGGCTCCTACGAGCAGTACTTC. This translates into CSVGGSYEQYF.